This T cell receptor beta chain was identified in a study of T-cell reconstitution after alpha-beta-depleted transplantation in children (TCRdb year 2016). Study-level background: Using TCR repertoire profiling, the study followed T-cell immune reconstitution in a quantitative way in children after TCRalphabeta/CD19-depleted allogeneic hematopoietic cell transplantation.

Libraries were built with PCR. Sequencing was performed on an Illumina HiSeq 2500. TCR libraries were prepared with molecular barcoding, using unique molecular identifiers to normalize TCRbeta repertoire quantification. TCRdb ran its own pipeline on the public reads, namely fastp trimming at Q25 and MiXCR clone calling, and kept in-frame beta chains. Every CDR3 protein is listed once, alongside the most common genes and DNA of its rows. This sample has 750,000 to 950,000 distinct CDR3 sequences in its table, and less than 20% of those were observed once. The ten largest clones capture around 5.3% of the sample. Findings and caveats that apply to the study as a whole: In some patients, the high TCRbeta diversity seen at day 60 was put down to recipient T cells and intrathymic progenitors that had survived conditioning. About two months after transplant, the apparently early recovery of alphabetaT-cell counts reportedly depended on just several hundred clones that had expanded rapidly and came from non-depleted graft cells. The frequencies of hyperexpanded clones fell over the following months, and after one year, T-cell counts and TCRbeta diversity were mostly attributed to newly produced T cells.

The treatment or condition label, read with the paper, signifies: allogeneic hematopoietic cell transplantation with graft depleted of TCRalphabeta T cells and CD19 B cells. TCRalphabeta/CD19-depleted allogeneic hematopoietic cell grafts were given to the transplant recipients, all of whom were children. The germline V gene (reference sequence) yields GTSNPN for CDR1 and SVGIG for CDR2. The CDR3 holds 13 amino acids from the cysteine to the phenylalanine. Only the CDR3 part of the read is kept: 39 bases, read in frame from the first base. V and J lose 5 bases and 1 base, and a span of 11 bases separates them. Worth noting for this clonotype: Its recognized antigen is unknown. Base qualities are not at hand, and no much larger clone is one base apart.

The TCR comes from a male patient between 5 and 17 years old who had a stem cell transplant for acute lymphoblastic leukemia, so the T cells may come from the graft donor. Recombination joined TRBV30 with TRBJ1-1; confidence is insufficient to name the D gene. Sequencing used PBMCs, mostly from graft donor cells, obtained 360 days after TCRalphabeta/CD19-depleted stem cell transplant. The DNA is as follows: TGTGCCTGGTACAGCGAGGAGAACACTGAAGCTTTCTTT. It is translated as CAWYSEENTEAFF.